Presented here are 25 T cell receptor beta chains from one specimen sequenced in a study of type 1 regulatory T cells. No antigens are known for them. MiXCR, applied by TCRdb to the reads, yields one record per CDR3 protein. The data hold about 71,000 distinct CDR3 sequences, with around 20% observed a single time. General study results and limits: Type 1 regulatory T cells had a more restricted TCR repertoire than non-type 1 regulatory T cells.

Sequenced input: cultured type 1 regulatory T (Tr1) cells, either the whole culture or a sorted fraction (not recorded which). Receptors were obtained from a human donor in good health.

This rearrangement joins TRBV28 to TRBJ2-7, with D perhaps TRBD1 (6 bases). This CDR3 region has 15 residues. Trimming cost V 2 bases and J 6 bases, with 17 bases left between them. Looked up from germline, CDR1 is MDHEN and CDR2 is SYDVKM. In DNA form, the CDR3 reads TGTGCCAGCAGTTTACCGGACAGAATCCTTCCCGAGCAGTACTTC. Translation: CASSLPDRILPEQYF.

The gene calls are TRBV5-1 and TRBJ1-2; no firm D call. CDR3 length: 12 residues. The germline V gene has CDR1 SGHRS and CDR2 YFSETQ. V dropped 0 bases and J dropped 7 bases, with 7 bases sitting between them. CDR3 nucleotides: TGCGCCAGCAGCTTGGATGGCTCTGGCTACACCTTC. It encodes CASSLDGSGYTF.

This clonotype was detected ten times or more. V and J are TRBV7-9 and TRBJ2-3; D may be TRBD1 or TRBD2 (5 bases each). Trimming pared 11 bases from V and 6 bases from J, leaving 21 bases between. The CDR3 is 14 residues long. Germline values: CDR1 SEHNR, CDR2 FQNEAQ (reference sequence). As DNA, the CDR3 is TGTGCCTCACAAGGGACGGACGGGCGGGATACGCAGTATTTT. It yields the protein CASQGTDGRDTQYF.

This clonotype showed up just a few times. This chain links TRBV2 with TRBJ1-2, with TRBD1 matching 10 bases. This CDR3 spans 14 amino acids. The V gene's germline CDR1 is SNHLY and CDR2 FYNNEI. V lost 4 bases to trimming and J lost 2 bases; unmatched junction nucleotides: 1. DNA for the CDR3: TGTGCCAGCAGTGGACAGGGGGCGAACTATGGCTACACCTTC. Protein sequence: CASSGQGANYGYTF.

The chain carries TRBV5-1 and TRBJ2-4, with 8 bases lining up with TRBD1. J lost 6 bases, V lost 2 bases, and 4 bases had no gene match. The germline V gene encodes CDR1 SGHRS and CDR2 YFSETQ. The CDR3 runs 14 residues. CDR3 amino acids: CASSLRQGINIQYF. The CDR3, as DNA: TGCGCCAGCAGCTTAAGACAGGGGATAAACATTCAGTACTTC.

This clonotype was picked up many times. This chain joins TRBV20-1 and TRBJ2-5; 8 bases match TRBD1. The CDR3 length is 12 residues. V gave up 3 bases and J gave up 5 bases; unmatched junction bases: 2. Per germline, CDR1 DFQATT and CDR2 SNEGSKA (reference sequence). This chain's CDR3 is CSASNRGETQYF. Here the CDR3 DNA reads TGCAGTGCTAGCAACAGGGGGGAGACCCAGTACTTC.

This clonotype was picked up a small number of times. The rearrangement uses TRBV29-1 and TRBJ2-2, with 7 positions matching TRBD2. This CDR3 is 14 amino acids long. V trimming: 4 bases; J trimming: 4 bases; junction bases outside the gene matches: 6. Looked up from germline, CDR1 is SQVTM and CDR2 is ANQGSEA. CDR3 DNA: TGCAGCGTTGGAGGTGGGAGGGGCACCGGGGAGCTGTTTTTT. Encoded protein: CSVGGGRGTGELFF.

The chain uses TRBV27 and TRBJ1-2; D ambiguous. CDR1 is MNHEY and CDR2 is SMNVEV in the germline V gene (reference sequence). V gave up 5 bases and J gave up 5 bases, with 12 bases separating them. CDR3 size: 13 residues. The chain's CDR3 is CASSLNTGYGYTF. The DNA of the CDR3 is TGTGCCAGCAGTCTCAACACGGGTTATGGCTACACCTTC.

V is TRBV5-1 and J is TRBJ2-7, with 10 bases lining up with TRBD1. This CDR3 is 13 amino acids long. Unmatched junction bases numbered 4, after V lost 6 bases and J lost 4 bases. Per the germline V gene, CDR1 is SGHRS and CDR2 is YFSETQ. The CDR3 nucleotides read TGCGCCAGCATCCGGACAGGGGGTTACGAGCAGTACTTC. Translating it yields CASIRTGGYEQYF.

This CDR3 is CASSYSPGNTGELFF. CDR3 nucleotides: TGTGCCAGCAGTTACTCACCTGGGAACACCGGGGAGCTGTTTTTT. This rearrangement joins TRBV6-2 or TRBV6-3 to TRBJ2-2; D unclear. The CDR3 is 15 residues long. The V and J ends lost 0 bases and 1 base respectively, with 6 bases between them. CDR1 and CDR2 from the germline V gene are MNHEY and SVGEGT.

This chain links TRBV6-6 with TRBJ2-7, with 8 bases identical to TRBD2. Germline V gene sequence: CDR1 MNHNY, CDR2 SVGAGI (reference sequence). This CDR3 contains 14 residues. J gave up 6 bases and V 2 bases, and 6 bases lay outside the gene matches. The CDR3, as DNA: TGTGCCAGCAGTTACACAGCGGGAGTCGTCGAGCAGTACTTC. Translated: CASSYTAGVVEQYF.

V gene TRBV7-2 combines with J gene TRBJ2-1; D is possibly TRBD1 or TRBD2 (5 bases each). From germline, CDR1 is SGHTA and CDR2 FQGNSA. V was trimmed by 1 base and J by 2 bases, leaving 9 bases between them. CDR3 length equals 15 residues. CDR3 loop: CASSLDGGAYNEQFF. Written as DNA, the CDR3 is TGTGCCAGCAGCTTAGATGGGGGAGCCTACAATGAGCAGTTCTTC.

This clonotype was seen once. This chain connects TRBV19 to TRBJ2-1, with D possibly being TRBD2 (5 bases). V lost 3 bases and J lost 0, with 12 bases in between. Germline CDR1 and CDR2: LNHDA and SQIVND (reference sequence). CDR3 length: 16 residues. The CDR3 DNA sequence: TGTGCCAGTAGTATGCGGGCGGTAAGCTCCTACAATGAGCAGTTCTTC. Protein: CASSMRAVSSYNEQFF.

J is TRBJ2-1 and V is TRBV5-1; 8 bases are a match to TRBD2. The CDR3 has 16 amino acids. Trimming removed 2 bases from V and 0 bases from J; junction bases left unmatched: 4. Germline V gene sequence: CDR1 SGHRS, CDR2 YFSETQ. In DNA form, the CDR3 reads TGCGCCAGCAGCTTTACGGGAGGGAGCTCCTACAATGAGCAGTTCTTC. Translation gives CASSFTGGSSYNEQFF.

V usage is TRBV24-1 and J usage is TRBJ2-4; weak D call: TRBD1 (6 bases). CDR1 is KGHDR and CDR2 is SFDVKD in the germline V gene. Trimming took off 5 bases at V and 7 bases at J, with 11 bases between the two ends. This CDR3 contains 13 residues. The CDR3 loop is CATSVSGENIQYF. The CDR3 coding sequence is TGTGCCACCAGTGTATCAGGGGAGAACATTCAGTACTTC.

This rearrangement joins TRBV5-4 to TRBJ1-2; no reliable D call. Germline CDR1 and CDR2: SGHNT and YYREEE (reference sequence). The CDR3 sequence is 14 residues long. Between the trimmed V and J ends, which lost 0 bases and 0 bases, there was a span of 6 bases. The CDR3 DNA follows: TGTGCCAGCAGCTTGGTAGGGTCTAACTATGGCTACACCTTC. The encoded protein is CASSLVGSNYGYTF.

Many counts were recorded for this clonotype. The genes are TRBV7-2 and TRBJ2-7; 8 positions agree with TRBD2. The CDR3 contains 14 residues. Germline V CDR1 and CDR2: SGHTA, FQGNSA. V lost 1 base, J lost 12 bases, and 11 bases stayed unmatched. The CDR3 region is CASSLEAGEPVRYF. Written as DNA, the CDR3 is TGTGCCAGCAGCTTAGAAGCGGGAGAACCCGTTCGGTACTTC.

The chain carries TRBV29-1 and TRBJ2-1; 11 positions agree with TRBD2. Looked up from germline, CDR1 is SQVTM and CDR2 is ANQGSEA. This CDR3 spans 13 amino acids. With 4 bases clipped from V and 9 bases from J, the junction kept 5 bases outside the gene matches. The CDR3 DNA is TGCAGCGTTGGTAGCGGGAGGGCCGGTGAGCAGTTCTTC. Translating it yields CSVGSGRAGEQFF.

This clonotype was observed a handful of times. The CDR3 is CASSLGSANIQYF. The CDR3 bases are TGTGCCAGCAGCTTAGGGAGCGCAAACATTCAGTACTTC. The chain carries TRBV7-2 and TRBJ2-4, with D uncertain. V lost 1 base and J 6 bases, leaving 7 bases between the germline ends. The CDR3 length is 13 residues. The germline CDR1 and CDR2 sequences are SGHTA and FQGNSA.

The sample holds many counts of this clonotype. This chain connects TRBV12-3 or TRBV12-4 to TRBJ2-3; no clear D gene. There are 15 residues in the CDR3. V dropped 6 bases and J dropped 1 base, with 14 bases sitting between them. In DNA form, the CDR3 reads TGTGCCAGCAGACTCACCAGCCAACGCACAGATACGCAGTATTTT. It yields the protein CASRLTSQRTDTQYF.

The V gene is TRBV5-1, the J gene TRBJ2-3; the match to TRBD1 covers 9 bases. Germline V CDR1 and CDR2: SGHRS, YFSETQ. The CDR3 runs to 17 residues. With 0 bases clipped from V and 0 bases from J, the junction kept 5 bases outside the gene matches. CDR3 protein: CASSLAGTGSSTDTQYF. The CDR3 bases are TGCGCCAGCAGCTTGGCCGGGACAGGGTCTAGCACAGATACGCAGTATTTT.

This sequence joins TRBV5-1 and TRBJ2-1; D uncertain. CDR3 size: 14 residues. Germline CDR1 and CDR2: SGHRS and YFSETQ. V was clipped by 7 bases and J by 0 bases, with 11 bases between them. CDR3 region: CASAPVLSYNEQFF. CDR3 sequence (DNA): TGCGCCAGCGCCCCCGTCCTCTCCTACAATGAGCAGTTCTTC. Supplemented by reference TRBV5-1 and TRBJ2-1, the full variable domain reads KAGVTQTPRYLIKTRGQQVTLSCSPISGHRSVSWYQQTPGQGLQFLFEYFSETQRNKGNFPGRFSGRQFSNSRSEMNVSTLELGDSALYLCASAPVLSYNEQFFGPGTRLTVL.

This clonotype was seen only a few times. V is TRBV27 and J is TRBJ2-5; 10 bases are a match to TRBD2. Germline-derived CDR1 and CDR2 are MNHEY and SMNVEV (reference sequence). The J segment lost 1 base and the V segment lost 5 bases, leaving 16 bases of the junction unmatched. The CDR3 is made up of 19 amino acids. The CDR3 is CASSLLSPILAGLQETQYF. CDR3 sequence (DNA): TGTGCCAGCAGTCTTTTAAGCCCGATACTAGCGGGACTCCAAGAGACCCAGTACTTC.

There are a few counts of this clonotype. This chain connects TRBV28 to TRBJ2-5; D remains unclear. With 2 bases removed from V and 3 bases from J, the gap between germline ends came to 7 bases. The CDR3 covers 13 residues. CDR1 is MDHEN, CDR2 SYDVKM, per germline. The CDR3 nucleotides are TGTGCCAGCAGTTTAAGGCCCGAAGAGACCCAGTACTTC. Encoded protein: CASSLRPEETQYF.

The genes are TRBV27 and TRBJ2-3, with 8 positions matching TRBD2. Germline values: CDR1 MNHEY, CDR2 SMNVEV (reference sequence). V shed 7 bases, J shed 3 bases, and the junction held 6 bases outside the gene matches. The CDR3 loop spans 14 amino acids. Here the CDR3 reads CASKGLAGTDTQYF. CDR3 sequence (DNA): TGTGCCAGCAAGGGATTAGCGGGGACAGATACGCAGTATTTT.